These 27 T cell receptor beta chains originate from one sample sequenced in a study of OX40 agonist ivuxolimab in advanced cancers. Only in-frame clones appear in the TCRdb table, and some are missing; sequencing was by immunoSEQ multiplex PCR. The sample comprises 60,000 to 80,000 clones, roughly 82% of which are singletons, and around 1.6% rests with the top ten. This sample comprised CD4+ or CD8+ T cells sorted from blood, obtained in a trial of the OX40 agonist ivuxolimab. These receptors all stem from an adult with an advanced solid tumor such as melanoma, head and neck, liver or kidney cancer.

This clone was observed a few times. The chain is built from TRBV4-1 and TRBJ1-5, with a tentative D call TRBD1 (6 bases). V was pared by 0 bases and J by 9 bases, with 18 bases between. This CDR3 contains 16 residues. Per germline, CDR1 MGHRA and CDR2 YSYEKL. The CDR3 nucleotides are TGCGCCAGCAGCCAAGAAGGTCGGGCAGGAGGGGGGCCCCAGCATTTT. Amino acids: CASSQEGRAGGGPQHF.

The chain joins TRBV2 to TRBJ1-1; weak D call: TRBD1 (6 bases). The V and J ends lost 4 bases and 10 bases respectively, with 13 bases between them. CDR3 length: 12 amino acids. CDR1 is SNHLY, CDR2 FYNNEI, per germline. CDR3 region: CASSVERGIAFF. The CDR3 bases are TGTGCCAGCAGTGTGGAGAGGGGGATAGCTTTCTTT.

This chain uses TRBV2 with TRBJ1-2; the match to TRBD1 covers 7 bases. Germline V CDR1 and CDR2: SNHLY, FYNNEI. The CDR3 sequence is 16 residues long. V gave up 7 bases and J gave up 0 bases; unmatched junction bases: 11. CDR3 nucleotides: TGTGCCAGCATATTAACAGGGGCATCCGCTAACTATGGCTACACCTTC. Protein product: CASILTGASANYGYTF.

V usage is TRBV27 and J usage is TRBJ2-7; D assignment may be TRBD1 or TRBD2 (6 bases each). The CDR3 is 14 amino acids. The ends were cut back, 5 bases at V and 0 bases at J, with 11 bases in the middle. Germline V CDR1 and CDR2: MNHEY, SMNVEV (reference sequence). CDR3 sequence: CASSKGGRSYEQYF. The CDR3 DNA reads as TGTGCCAGCAGTAAGGGGGGTCGCTCCTACGAGCAGTACTTC.

The genes are TRBV6-5 and TRBJ1-2; D remains unclear. V lost 7 bases to trimming and J lost 2 bases, with 8 bases between them. CDR3 length equals 12 residues. Germline V gene data show CDR1 as MNHEY and CDR2 as SVGAGI. CDR3 loop: CASKRGNYGYTF. The CDR3, as DNA: TGTGCCAGCAAACGAGGAAACTATGGCTACACCTTC.

This clone has just one count. The chain links TRBV10-3 to TRBJ2-7; 8 positions match TRBD2. The V segment lost 6 bases and the J segment 4 bases; nucleotides outside the gene matches: 8. CDR1 and CDR2 from the germline V gene are ENHRY and SYGVKD. The CDR3 runs 14 residues. CDR3 amino acids: CAIRVAGTGYEQYF. The DNA of the CDR3 is TGTGCCATCAGGGTAGCGGGAACAGGGTACGAGCAGTACTTC.

This clone was seen only once. The junction and the germline gene differ at one end; a read error may be behind it. The chain combines TRBV14 with TRBJ2-7; 9 bases map to TRBD2. Germline lookup yields CDR1 SGHDN and CDR2 FVKESK. The CDR3 length is 14 residues. The CDR3, as DNA: TGTGCCAGCAGTCAAGGAGTAGCGGGAGTAGAGCAGTACTTC. It codes for CASSQGVAGVEQYF.

This rearrangement joins TRBV29-1 to TRBJ1-2; tentatively, D is TRBD1 (6 bases). CDR1 and CDR2 from the germline V gene are SQVTM and ANQGSEA. The CDR3 contains 14 residues. Trimming pared 5 bases from V and 5 bases from J, leaving 18 bases between. DNA of the CDR3: TGCAGCGTTCCTACTCCTTCGACAGGTTATGGCTACACCTTC. This sequence encodes CSVPTPSTGYGYTF.

The V and J genes are TRBV7-2 and TRBJ1-5, with a weak D call TRBD1 (5 bases). CDR3 length: 15 residues. The germline CDR1 and CDR2 sequences are SGHTA and FQGNSA. The ends were cut back, 0 bases at V and 2 bases at J, with 8 bases in the middle. The CDR3 DNA reads as TGTGCCAGCAGCTTAGCCAGCAGGGGCAATCAGCCCCAGCATTTT. This codes for CASSLASRGNQPQHF.

This clone turned up a few times. This chain joins TRBV18 and TRBJ2-4, with D tentatively TRBD2 (5 bases). Germline loops: CDR1 KGHSH, CDR2 LQKENI. The V and J ends lost 8 bases and 0 bases respectively, with 8 bases between them. This CDR3 has 13 residues. The CDR3 nucleotides read TGTGCCAGCCGGGAAGGAGCCAAAAACATTCAGTACTTC. Its protein is CASREGAKNIQYF.

The chain couples TRBV11-2 to TRBJ2-3; D is ambiguous. V was cut by 5 bases and J by 2 bases, with 17 bases left in between. Germline-derived CDR1 and CDR2 are SGHAT and FQNNGV. This CDR3 has 16 residues. The CDR3 DNA reads as TGTGCCAGCAGCCCGGCCCGGACGGACGTCACAGATACGCAGTATTTT. It translates to CASSPARTDVTDTQYF.

This chain links TRBV29-1 with TRBJ1-4, with D uncertain. This CDR3 has 17 residues. The germline gives CDR1 SQVTM, CDR2 ANQGSEA. V shed 8 bases and J shed 8 bases, with 30 bases lying between them. The CDR3 sequence: CSPASLVWPTGGEKLFF. The CDR3 nucleotides are TGCAGCCCCGCGAGTCTTGTGTGGCCGACGGGTGGGGAAAAACTGTTTTTT.

The chain is built from TRBV9 and TRBJ1-4; D might be TRBD1 (6 bases). Germline CDR1 reads SGDLS; CDR2 reads YYNGEE. The CDR3 is 14 residues long. V lost 3 bases and J 7 bases, leaving 13 bases between the germline ends. CDR3 nucleotides: TGTGCCAGCAGCGCGGACAGTTCGGTTGAAAAACTGTTTTTT. Residues: CASSADSSVEKLFF. Supplemented by reference TRBV9 and TRBJ1-4, the full variable domain reads DSGVTQTPKHLITATGQRVTLRCSPRSGDLSVYWYQQSLDQGLQFLIQYYNGEERAKGNILERFSAQQFPDLHSELNLSSLELGDSALYFCASSADSSVEKLFFGSGTQLSVL.

The CDR3 loop is CASSEPRTQVAYEQYF. DNA for the CDR3: TGCGCCAGCAGTGAGCCCAGGACACAGGTTGCCTACGAGCAGTACTTC. The genes are TRBV10-2 and TRBJ2-7; D is possibly TRBD1 (5 bases). Trimming removed 2 bases from V and 2 bases from J, with 16 bases in between. The CDR3 is made up of 16 amino acids. Germline lookup yields CDR1 WSHSY and CDR2 SAAADI.

This clone was counted a few times. V usage is TRBV19 and J usage is TRBJ2-1, with D tentatively TRBD2 (6 bases). V shed 5 bases and J shed 5 bases, with 16 bases lying between them. Germline CDR1 LNHDA, CDR2 SQIVND (reference sequence). This CDR3 is built from 15 residues. The CDR3 coding sequence is TGTGCCAGTAGTTTTACCGGGACTCTGAACAATGAGCAGTTCTTC. This gives the protein CASSFTGTLNNEQFF.

The chain joins TRBV5-8 to TRBJ1-2; no clear D gene. V lost 2 bases, J lost 8 bases, and 7 bases lay in between. The CDR3 consists of 11 residues. Germline V CDR1 and CDR2: SGHTS, YDEGEE. As DNA, the CDR3 is TGTGCCAGCAGCTTTACAGCGGGCTACACCTTC. It is translated as CASSFTAGYTF. Complete variable domain (other parts from reference TRBV5-8 and TRBJ1-2): EAGVTQSPTHLIKTRGQQATLRCSPISGHTSVYWYQQALGLGLQFLLWYDEGEERNRGNFPPRFSGRQFPNYSSELNVNALELEDSALYLCASSFTAGYTFGSGTRLTVV.

The V and J genes are TRBV11-3 and TRBJ2-2; 8 nucleotides match TRBD1. Germline loops: CDR1 SGHNT, CDR2 YENEEA. The CDR3 sequence is 14 residues long. V was pared by 3 bases and J by 4 bases, with 1 base of the junction left unmatched. CDR3 coding DNA: TGTGCCAGCAGCTTGGACAGGGCCACCGGGGAGCTGTTTTTT. Its translation is CASSLDRATGELFF. Based on the CDR3 plus reference TRBV11-3 and TRBJ2-2, the full variable domain is EAGVVQSPRYKIIEKKQPVAFWCNPISGHNTLYWYLQNLGQGPELLIRYENEEAVDDSQLPKDRFSAERLKGVDSTLKIQPAELGDSAVYLCASSLDRATGELFFGEGSRLTVL.

This chain links TRBV5-1 with TRBJ2-1; TRBD2 aligns across 8 bases. This CDR3 region has 16 residues. The V segment lost 4 bases and the J segment 0 bases; nucleotides outside the gene matches: 6. Per the germline V gene, CDR1 is SGHRS and CDR2 is YFSETQ. The CDR3 here is CASSTSGESSYNEQFF. The CDR3 coding sequence is TGCGCCAGCAGCACTAGCGGAGAAAGCTCCTACAATGAGCAGTTCTTC.

The V call is TRBV5-1, the J call TRBJ1-5, with TRBD1 as a possible D gene (5 bases). The CDR3 is made up of 14 amino acids. Trimming removed 4 bases at V and 2 bases at J, with 10 bases between. Germline V gene sequence: CDR1 SGHRS, CDR2 YFSETQ. The CDR3 DNA is TGCGCCAGCAGCCCGGGGGAGGGCAATCAGCCCCAGCATTTT. Encoded protein: CASSPGEGNQPQHF.

This clone has only one observation. CDR3 coding DNA: TGTGCCAGCAGCTCCCGGGGGGGACTGACTTCCTACGAGCAGTACTTC. This codes for CASSSRGGLTSYEQYF. The rearrangement uses TRBV7-9 and TRBJ2-7; TRBD2 matches 8 bases. The V segment lost 4 bases and the J segment 1 base; nucleotides outside the gene matches: 9. Germline V gene lookup returns CDR1 SEHNR and CDR2 FQNEAQ (reference sequence). The CDR3 covers 16 residues.

This clone was recorded only once. This rearrangement joins TRBV4-2 to TRBJ2-2; 9 bases line up with TRBD1. J lost 5 bases, V lost 3 bases, and 4 bases had no gene match. CDR1 is LGHNA and CDR2 is YNFKEQ in the germline V gene. The CDR3 length is 15 residues. This chain's CDR3 is CASSHGTGRTGELFF. The CDR3 nucleotides are TGTGCCAGCAGCCACGGGACAGGGAGGACCGGGGAGCTGTTTTTT.

This clone was seen once. The V call is TRBV28, the J call TRBJ1-2; D is uncertain. This CDR3 spans 13 amino acids. V lost 5 bases and J lost 8, with 15 bases in between. Germline V gene data show CDR1 as MDHEN and CDR2 as SYDVKM. The CDR3 loop is CASSQPATGGYTF. The DNA of the CDR3 is TGTGCCAGCAGTCAACCCGCCACGGGAGGCTACACCTTC.

The J gene is TRBJ1-1, the V gene TRBV5-4, with 9 bases that match TRBD1. Germline CDR1 reads SGHNT; CDR2 reads YYREEE (reference sequence). There are 15 residues in the CDR3. Losses at the gene ends were 0 bases for V and 4 bases for J; bases not matched to a gene: 4. The CDR3 DNA reads as TGTGCCAGCAGCTTGGGGGGACAGGGAGGCACTGAAGCTTTCTTT. It specifies CASSLGGQGGTEAFF.

The V gene is TRBV28, the J gene TRBJ2-7, with 9 bases aligning to TRBD1. Per germline, CDR1 MDHEN and CDR2 SYDVKM. The CDR3 loop spans 15 amino acids. V lost 7 bases to trimming and J lost 0 bases; unmatched junction nucleotides: 7. The CDR3 loop reads CASKLQGAPSYEQYF. The CDR3 nucleotides are TGTGCCAGCAAGCTACAGGGGGCCCCCTCCTACGAGCAGTACTTC.

The chain combines TRBV28 with TRBJ2-6; D is unclear. This CDR3 is built from 18 residues. The V gene lost 4 bases and the J gene lost 1 base, with 17 bases spanning the gap. Per the germline V gene, CDR1 is MDHEN and CDR2 is SYDVKM. In nucleotides, the CDR3 is TGTGCCAGCAGTTATCCCAGATCAGACTTTTCTGGGGCCAACGTCCTGACTTTC. Residues: CASSYPRSDFSGANVLTF. The complete variable domain, with remaining parts taken from reference TRBV28 and TRBJ2-6, reads DVKVTQSSRYLVKRTGEKVFLECVQDMDHENMFWYRQDPGLGLRLIYFSYDVKMKEKGDIPEGYSVSREKKERFSLILESASTNQTSMYLCASSYPRSDFSGANVLTFGAGSRLTVL.

The chain employs TRBV4-1 and TRBJ1-6; D is undetermined. The CDR3 totals 14 residues. In germline, CDR1 is MGHRA, CDR2 YSYEKL. Trimming pared 1 base from V and 10 bases from J, leaving 11 bases between. CDR3: CASSQVEAYSPLHF. CDR3 DNA: TGCGCCAGCAGCCAAGTAGAGGCTTACTCACCCCTCCACTTT.

This clone was observed once. The chain couples TRBV11-3 to TRBJ2-2; D may be TRBD1 (5 bases). The V end lost 3 bases, the J end lost 1 base, and 6 bases lay between the germline ends. The CDR3 extends over 14 amino acids. Per the germline V gene, CDR1 is SGHNT and CDR2 is YENEEA. The CDR3 DNA reads TGTGCCAGCAGCTTTACAGGGAACACCGGGGAGCTGTTTTTT. Translated, it gives CASSFTGNTGELFF.